These 12 T cell receptor beta chains were sequenced from one sample in a study of T cell responses to AZD1222 COVID-19 vaccine. Sequenced by immunoSEQ multiplex PCR; TCRdb stores in-frame clones only, minus some. The sample comprises 68,000 or so clones, around 83% of which are singletons, and 9.5% to 13% rests with the top ten. This material consisted of peripheral blood, taken on day 0 of AZD1222 vaccination. The receptors originated from an adult in good health.

The chain is built from TRBV6-6 and TRBJ1-2; TRBD1 agrees at 11 bases. The CDR3 extends over 15 amino acids. Germline CDR1 is MNHNY and CDR2 is SVGAGI (reference sequence). J lost 7 bases, V lost 0 bases, and 4 bases had no gene match. CDR3 DNA sequence: TGTGCCAGCAGTTACTCAGGGACAGGGGGTCCTGGCTACACCTTC. It encodes CASSYSGTGGPGYTF.

The chain carries TRBV6-5 and TRBJ1-2, with D uncertain. The V end lost 7 bases, the J end lost 5 bases, and 8 bases lay between the germline ends. The germline V gene encodes CDR1 MNHEY and CDR2 SVGAGI. The CDR3 consists of 11 residues. In DNA, the CDR3 is TGTGCCAGCAACGGACTTTATGGCTACACCTTC. Amino acid sequence: CASNGLYGYTF.

The chain couples TRBV7-2 to TRBJ1-2, with no clear D. With 5 bases removed from V and 8 bases from J, the gap between germline ends came to 18 bases. This CDR3 has 14 residues. Germline V gene sequence: CDR1 SGHTA, CDR2 FQGNSA. The chain's CDR3 is CASSQQTNLLGYTF. The CDR3 region has the DNA TGTGCCAGCAGCCAACAGACAAACCTATTGGGCTACACCTTC.

The chain is built from TRBV6-2 or TRBV6-3 and TRBJ1-5; D is possibly TRBD1 (5 bases). This CDR3 spans 15 amino acids. Germline V gene lookup returns CDR1 MNHEY and CDR2 SVGEGT. The V and J ends lost 1 base and 4 bases respectively, with 11 bases between them. In DNA form, the CDR3 reads TGTGCCAGCAGTTACTACGGGGCGGGGAATCAGCCCCAGCATTTT. As protein: CASSYYGAGNQPQHF.

This sequence joins TRBV6-6 and TRBJ1-3, with D uncertain. Looked up from germline, CDR1 is MNHNY and CDR2 is SVGAGI (reference sequence). This CDR3 has 12 amino acids. V lost 6 bases and J lost 3, with 6 bases in between. The CDR3 here is CASSQYGNTIYF. The DNA of the CDR3 is TGTGCCAGCAGCCAATATGGAAACACCATATATTTT.

The J gene is TRBJ1-1, the V gene TRBV4-1; 11 bases agree with TRBD1. The CDR3 spans 15 residues. The V gene's germline CDR1 is MGHRA and CDR2 YSYEKL. V dropped 3 bases and J dropped 4; count of bases not matched to a gene: 4. In DNA, the CDR3 is TGCGCCAGCAGCCACCGGACAGGGGGCGTCACTGAAGCTTTCTTT. Translating it yields CASSHRTGGVTEAFF.

The V gene is TRBV5-8, the J gene TRBJ1-1; no reliable D call. CDR1 and CDR2 (germline): SGHTS, YDEGEE. V lost 0 bases, J lost 0 bases, and 6 bases lay in between. This CDR3 is built from 14 residues. The CDR3 DNA follows: TGTGCCAGCAGCTTGGGGGGTTTGAACACTGAAGCTTTCTTT. Its protein product is CASSLGGLNTEAFF.

This chain links TRBV2 with TRBJ2-2; D call uncertain. There are 15 residues in the CDR3. Germline V CDR1 and CDR2: SNHLY, FYNNEI. V dropped 4 bases and J dropped 4 bases, with 13 bases sitting between them. The CDR3 sequence is CASSGELRATGELFF. The CDR3 DNA is TGTGCCAGCAGTGGAGAATTAAGGGCCACCGGGGAGCTGTTTTTT.

CDR3 in amino acids: CSVEALDRDAQYF. CDR3 sequence (DNA): TGCAGCGTTGAAGCACTGGACAGGGACGCGCAGTATTTT. This chain uses TRBV29-1 with TRBJ2-3, with 8 nucleotides matching TRBD1. The germline V gene encodes CDR1 SQVTM and CDR2 ANQGSEA. V was clipped by 1 base and J by 10 bases; unmatched bases: 7. The CDR3 is made up of 13 amino acids.

The chain couples TRBV30 to TRBJ2-2; a weak D match, TRBD1 (6 bases). The V gene lost 3 bases and the J gene lost 2 bases, with 16 bases spanning the gap. CDR3 size: 16 residues. Germline V gene lookup returns CDR1 GTSNPN and CDR2 SVGIG (reference sequence). CDR3 sequence: CAWSATPGHNTGELFF. The CDR3 DNA sequence: TGTGCCTGGAGCGCGACTCCGGGACACAACACCGGGGAGCTGTTTTTT.

This chain links TRBV5-1 with TRBJ1-1, with no clear D. This CDR3 has 13 amino acids. V lost 2 bases and J 8 bases, leaving 13 bases between the germline ends. From germline, CDR1 is SGHRS and CDR2 YFSETQ. For the CDR3, the DNA is TGCGCCAGCAGCTTACGGGGAAGCATGGAAGCTTTCTTT. Translation: CASSLRGSMEAFF. Variable domain in full (rest from reference TRBV5-1 and TRBJ1-1): KAGVTQTPRYLIKTRGQQVTLSCSPISGHRSVSWYQQTPGQGLQFLFEYFSETQRNKGNFPGRFSGRQFSNSRSEMNVSTLELGDSALYLCASSLRGSMEAFFGQGTRLTVV.

The chain uses TRBV20-1 and TRBJ1-1, with TRBD1 as a possible D gene (6 bases). This CDR3 contains 15 residues. Between the trimmed V and J ends, which lost 3 bases and 7 bases, there was a span of 21 bases. The germline gives CDR1 DFQATT, CDR2 SNEGSKA (reference sequence). CDR3 in DNA: TGCAGTGCTAGTGGGACTGGGGGGGGCAGGGGTGAAGCTTTCTTT. As protein: CSASGTGGGRGEAFF.